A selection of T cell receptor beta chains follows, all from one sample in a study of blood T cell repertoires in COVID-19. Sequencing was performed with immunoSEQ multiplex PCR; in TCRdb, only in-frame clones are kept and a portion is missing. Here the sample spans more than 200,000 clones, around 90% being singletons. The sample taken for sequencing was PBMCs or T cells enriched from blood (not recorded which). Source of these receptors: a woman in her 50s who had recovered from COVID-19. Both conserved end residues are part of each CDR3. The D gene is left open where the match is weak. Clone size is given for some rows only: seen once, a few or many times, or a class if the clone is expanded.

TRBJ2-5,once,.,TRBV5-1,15,CASSAQGHSRETQYF,TGCGCCAGCAGCGCGCAGGGACACAGTAGAGAGACCCAGTACTTC
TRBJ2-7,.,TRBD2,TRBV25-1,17,CASSELAGGPFSYEQYF,TGTGCCAGCAGTGAACTAGCGGGAGGGCCTTTCTCCTACGAGCAGTACTTC
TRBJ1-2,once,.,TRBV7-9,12,CASSPGNFGYTF,TGTGCCAGCAGCCCAGGGAATTTTGGCTACACCTTC
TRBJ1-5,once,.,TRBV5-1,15,CASSLDSGAGKPQHF,TGCGCCAGCAGCTTGGACAGCGGGGCTGGCAAGCCCCAGCATTTT
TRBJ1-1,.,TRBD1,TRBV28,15,CASSSPQGARTEAFF,TGTGCCAGCAGTTCGCCACAGGGGGCGAGGACTGAAGCTTTCTTT
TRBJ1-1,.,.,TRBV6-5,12,CASIGPGRGAFF,TGTGCCAGCATCGGCCCAGGCAGGGGAGCTTTCTTT
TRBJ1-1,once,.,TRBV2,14,CATTGSVTNTEAFF,TGTGCCACAACAGGGTCAGTAACGAACACTGAAGCTTTCTTT
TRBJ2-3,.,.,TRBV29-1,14,CSVVGASVTDTQYF,TGCAGCGTTGTAGGGGCTAGTGTTACAGATACGCAGTATTTT
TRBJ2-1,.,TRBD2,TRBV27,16,CASSFIAGEPYNEQFF,TGTGCCAGCAGTTTTATAGCGGGAGAACCCTACAATGAGCAGTTCTTC
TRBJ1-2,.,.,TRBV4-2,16,CASSQDIQGPSYGYTF,TGTGCCAGCAGCCAAGATATTCAGGGTCCCAGCTATGGCTACACCTTC
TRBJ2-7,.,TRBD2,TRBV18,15,CASSPGLAATSEQYF,TGTGCCAGCTCACCGGGACTAGCGGCGACCTCCGAGCAGTACTTC
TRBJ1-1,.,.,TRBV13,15,CASSLSGARGSEAFF,TGTGCCAGCAGCTTGAGTGGGGCGAGGGGGTCTGAAGCTTTCTTT
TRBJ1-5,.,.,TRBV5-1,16,CASSLEAGGSNQPQHF,TGCGCCAGCAGCTTGGAGGCGGGGGGTAGCAATCAGCCCCAGCATTTT
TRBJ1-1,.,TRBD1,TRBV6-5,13,CASRRTGGTEAFF,TGTGCCAGCAGGCGGACAGGTGGGACTGAAGCTTTCTTT
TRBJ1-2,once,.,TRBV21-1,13,CASSKQDSYGYTF,TGTGCCAGCAGCAAACAAGACAGTTATGGCTACACCTTC
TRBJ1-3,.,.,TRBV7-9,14,CASSLGAYENTIYF,TGTGCCAGCAGCTTAGGGGCATACGAAAACACCATATATTTT
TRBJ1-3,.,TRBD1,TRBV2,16,CASSYRTGASGNTIYF,TGTGCCAGCAGTTACCGGACAGGCGCCTCTGGAAACACCATATATTTT
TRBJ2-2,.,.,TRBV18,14,CASSLQGITGELFF,TGTGCCAGCTCACTTCAGGGAATCACCGGGGAGCTGTTTTTT
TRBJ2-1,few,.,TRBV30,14,CASTDGTHYNEQFF,TGTGCCTCCACCGACGGGACTCACTACAATGAGCAGTTCTTC
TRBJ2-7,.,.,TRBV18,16,CASSPPSTGTPYEQYF,TGTGCCAGCTCCCCTCCGAGCACCGGGACACCCTACGAGCAGTACTTC
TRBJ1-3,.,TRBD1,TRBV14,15,CASSPTGTAGNTIYF,TGTGCCAGCAGCCCCACCGGGACAGCTGGAAACACCATATATTTT
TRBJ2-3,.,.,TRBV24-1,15,CATSGSEKSTDTQYF,TGTGCCACCAGTGGCAGCGAGAAGAGCACAGATACGCAGTATTTT
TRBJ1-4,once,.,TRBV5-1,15,CASSTSGPRAEKLFF,TGCGCCAGCAGCACCTCAGGGCCCCGAGCCGAAAAACTGTTTTTT
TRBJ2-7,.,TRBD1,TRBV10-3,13,CAIRPGQGEEQYF,TGTGCCATCAGGCCGGGACAGGGGGAAGAGCAGTACTTC
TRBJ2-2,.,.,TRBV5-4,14,CASSSQRGIGELFF,TGTGCCAGCAGCTCCCAGCGAGGTATTGGGGAGCTGTTTTTT
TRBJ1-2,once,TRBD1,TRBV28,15,CASKVSGQGEGGYTF,TGTGCCAGCAAGGTCTCGGGACAGGGGGAAGGAGGCTACACCTTC
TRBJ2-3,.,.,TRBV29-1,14,CSVQGRALRDTQYF,TGCAGCGTCCAGGGGAGGGCCCTCAGAGATACGCAGTATTTT
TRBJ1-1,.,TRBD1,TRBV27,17,CASSPPGGWKKNTEAFF,TGTGCCAGCAGTCCCCCAGGGGGGTGGAAAAAGAACACTGAAGCTTTCTTT
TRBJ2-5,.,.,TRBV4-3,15,CASSQDVVAQETQYF,TGCGCCAGCAGCCAAGATGTGGTAGCCCAAGAGACCCAGTACTTC
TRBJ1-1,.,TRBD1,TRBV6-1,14,CASSEAGTAQEAFF,TGTGCCAGCAGTGAAGCCGGGACAGCTCAGGAAGCTTTCTTT
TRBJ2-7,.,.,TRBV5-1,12,CASSLGGGEQYF,TGCGCCAGCAGCTTGGGAGGGGGCGAGCAGTACTTC
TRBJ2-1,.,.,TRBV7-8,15,CAGGGIQSSYNEQFF,TGTGCCGGAGGTGGGATACAGAGCTCCTACAATGAGCAGTTCTTC
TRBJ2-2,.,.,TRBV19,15,CASSIQGGDTGELFF,TGTGCCAGTAGTATACAGGGGGGCGACACCGGGGAGCTGTTTTTT
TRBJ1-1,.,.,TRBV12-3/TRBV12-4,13,CASSYTGYTEAFF,TGTGCCAGCAGTTATACAGGGTACACTGAAGCTTTCTTT
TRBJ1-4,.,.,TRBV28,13,CASSGQLNEKLFF,TGTGCCAGCAGTGGGCAGCTTAATGAAAAACTGTTTTTT
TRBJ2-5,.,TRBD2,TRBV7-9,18,CASSLGTGTSGRTETQYF,TGTGCCAGCAGCTTAGGCACCGGGACTAGCGGGAGAACAGAGACCCAGTACTTC
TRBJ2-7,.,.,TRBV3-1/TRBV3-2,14,CASSHNSGSYEQYF,TGTGCCAGCAGCCACAATAGCGGCTCCTACGAGCAGTACTTC
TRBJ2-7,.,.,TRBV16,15,CASSQDLGGRGEQYF,TGTGCCAGCAGCCAAGATCTCGGGGGGCGAGGCGAGCAGTACTTC
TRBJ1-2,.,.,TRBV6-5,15,CASSYLKGVGYGYTF,TGTGCCAGCAGTTACCTCAAGGGGGTAGGCTATGGCTACACCTTC
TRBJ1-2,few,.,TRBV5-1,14,CASSPQTGSYGYTF,TGCGCCAGCAGCCCCCAGACAGGCTCCTATGGCTACACCTTC
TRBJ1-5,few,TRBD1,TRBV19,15,CASSSYTGGNQPQHF,TGTGCCAGTAGTTCTTACACAGGGGGCAATCAGCCCCAGCATTTT
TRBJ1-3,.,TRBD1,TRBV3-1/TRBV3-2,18,CASSRRDRPSSSGNTIYF,TGTGCCAGCAGCCGACGGGACAGACCATCGAGCTCTGGAAACACCATATATTTT
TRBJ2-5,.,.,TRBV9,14,CASSVVASQETQYF,TGTGCCAGCAGCGTAGTGGCTAGTCAAGAGACCCAGTACTTC
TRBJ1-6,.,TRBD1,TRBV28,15,CASSTTGTGNRLLHF,TGTGCCAGCAGTACAACCGGGACAGGGAATCGTCTCCTCCACTTT
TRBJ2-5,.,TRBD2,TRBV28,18,CASSSRTWTRPPIGSQYF,TGTGCCAGCAGTTCCCGAACGTGGACTAGGCCCCCGATAGGTTCCCAGTACTTC
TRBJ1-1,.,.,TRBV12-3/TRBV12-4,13,CASSFIRETEAFF,TGTGCCAGCAGTTTTATTAGGGAGACTGAAGCTTTCTTT
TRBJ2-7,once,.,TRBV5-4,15,CASSLMGRGSYEQYF,TGTGCCAGCAGCTTGATGGGAAGGGGATCCTACGAGCAGTACTTC
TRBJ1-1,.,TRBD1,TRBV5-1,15,CASSRGQGEVTEAFF,TGCGCCAGCAGTCGTGGACAGGGGGAAGTCACTGAAGCTTTCTTT
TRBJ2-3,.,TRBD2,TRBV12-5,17,CASGSGTSGSGTDTQYF,TGTGCTAGTGGTTCCGGGACTAGCGGGAGTGGGACAGATACGCAGTATTTT
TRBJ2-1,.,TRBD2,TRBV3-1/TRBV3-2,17,CASSQDLTSGSRNEQFF,TGTGCCAGCAGCCAAGATCTGACTAGCGGGAGTCGGAATGAGCAGTTCTTC
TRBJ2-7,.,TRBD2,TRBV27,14,CASSYSGGREEQYF,TGTGCCAGCAGTTACTCTGGCGGGAGGGAGGAGCAGTACTTC
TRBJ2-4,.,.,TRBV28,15,CASSLMGSAKNIQYF,TGTGCCAGCAGTTTAATGGGCTCAGCCAAAAACATTCAGTACTTC
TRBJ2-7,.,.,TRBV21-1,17,CASTKGLAGRSSYEQYF,TGTGCCAGCACCAAAGGGCTAGCGGGACGAAGCTCCTACGAGCAGTACTTC
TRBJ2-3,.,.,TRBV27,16,CASSATQGHYPDTQYF,TGTGCCAGCAGTGCCACTCAGGGGCATTATCCAGATACGCAGTATTTT
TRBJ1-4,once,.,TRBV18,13,CASSPPAREKLFF,TGTGCCAGCTCACCACCTGCTCGGGAAAAACTGTTTTTT
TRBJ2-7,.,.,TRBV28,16,CASRGLGLVPDGEQYF,TGTGCCAGCAGGGGATTGGGGCTCGTTCCCGACGGGGAGCAGTACTTC
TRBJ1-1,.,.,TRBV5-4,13,CASGRQPNTEAFF,TGTGCCAGCGGACGACAGCCGAACACTGAAGCTTTCTTT
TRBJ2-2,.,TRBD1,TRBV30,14,CAEEGGWNTGELFF,TGTGCCGAGGAAGGGGGCTGGAACACCGGGGAGCTGTTTTTT
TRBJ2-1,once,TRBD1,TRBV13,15,CASSLGQGVPNEQFF,TGTGCCAGCAGCTTGGGACAGGGGGTCCCCAATGAGCAGTTCTTC